Each of the 23 T cell receptor beta chains below was sequenced from the same sample in a study of shared clonotypes between healthy human individuals. Terminally differentiated effector memory CD45RA+ cells were excluded by CCR7 positive selection of CD45RO-negative cells. Some clones are missing from TCRdb's copy, which holds only in-frame ones; the method was immunoSEQ multiplex PCR. There are 500,000 to 700,000 clones in the sample; 85% to 95% occur only once, and approximately 0.11% lies in the top ten. The sequenced material came from naive CD8+ T cells sorted from blood. These receptors all come from a woman younger than 45 in good health.

As for this clone: This specimen includes other DNA sequences encoding the same CDR3. This rearrangement joins TRBV27 to TRBJ2-1; TRBD2 matches at 14 bases. The CDR3 length is 16 residues. Trimming removed 6 bases from V and 7 bases from J; junction bases left unmatched: 8. CDR1 and CDR2 from the germline V gene are MNHEY and SMNVEV (reference sequence). The CDR3 loop reads CASSPGTSGRRNEQFF. The CDR3 DNA reads TGTGCCAGCAGCCCCGGGACTAGCGGGAGACGGAATGAGCAGTTCTTC.

The rearrangement uses TRBV7-9 and TRBJ2-7; 7 bases are shared with TRBD1. CDR3 size: 15 residues. Germline V gives CDR1 SEHNR, CDR2 FQNEAQ (reference sequence). After removal of 5 bases from V and 5 bases from J, the junction contained 12 bases not matched to a gene. As DNA, the CDR3 is TGTGCCAGCAGCGCAGGGGGAGTCAATTCCCACGAGCAGTACTTC. It yields the protein CASSAGGVNSHEQYF.

The chain carries TRBV11-1 and TRBJ2-3; TRBD2 is a possible D gene (6 bases). From germline, CDR1 is SGHAT and CDR2 FQDESV (reference sequence). CDR3 length equals 14 residues. V lost 5 bases and J 6 bases, leaving 15 bases between the germline ends. The CDR3 is CASSTTALADTQYF. The CDR3 DNA is TGTGCCAGCAGCACCACTGCCCTAGCGGATACGCAGTATTTT.

A single count supports this clone. The CDR3 loop reads CASSLRGTDYNEQFF. CDR3 coding DNA: TGTGCCAGCAGCTTACGGGGGACAGATTACAATGAGCAGTTCTTC. The V call is TRBV11-2, the J call TRBJ2-1, with a weak D call TRBD1 (7 bases). This CDR3 has 15 amino acids. In germline, CDR1 is SGHAT, CDR2 FQNNGV. Trimming shortened V by 2 bases and J by 4 bases, and 12 bases separated the two germline ends. The entire variable domain, with the rest obtained from reference TRBV11-2 and TRBJ2-1, is as follows: EAGVAQSPRYKIIEKRQSVAFWCNPISGHATLYWYQQILGQGPKLLIQFQNNGVVDDSQLPKDRFSAERLKGVDSTLKIQPAKLEDSAVYLCASSLRGTDYNEQFFGPGTRLTVL.

The V call is TRBV19, the J call TRBJ2-3, with 7 bases matching TRBD2. V lost 10 bases and J lost 3; bases outside the gene matches: 10. The CDR3 has 14 amino acids. The V gene's germline CDR1 is LNHDA and CDR2 SQIVND (reference sequence). CDR3 DNA sequence: TGTGCCACCCCCCGTAGCGGGCCAACAGATACGCAGTATTTT. This translates into CATPRSGPTDTQYF.

The chain recombines TRBV4-1 with TRBJ2-1, with TRBD1 matching 8 bases. The CDR3 spans 17 residues. The trim removed 2 bases at V and 7 bases at J, leaving 13 bases unmatched. In germline, CDR1 is MGHRA, CDR2 YSYEKL. In nucleotides, the CDR3 is TGCGCCAGCAGCCAATCTCAACCCAGGGGGCTACGGAATGAGCAGTTCTTC. Protein sequence: CASSQSQPRGLRNEQFF.

For this clone: Distinct nucleotide sequences in the sample also encode this CDR3. The V call is TRBV5-8, the J call TRBJ2-3, with D tentatively TRBD1 (6 bases). The CDR3 consists of 15 residues. V was trimmed by 0 bases and J by 0 bases, leaving 8 bases between them. CDR1 is SGHTS, CDR2 YDEGEE, per germline. The CDR3, as DNA: TGTGCCAGCAGCTTGGGCCAGGGGAGCACAGATACGCAGTATTTT. This encodes CASSLGQGSTDTQYF.

J is TRBJ2-1 and V is TRBV30, with a possible D match to TRBD2 (6 bases). Between the trimmed V and J ends, which lost 7 bases and 7 bases, there was a span of 11 bases. The CDR3 contains 11 residues. Per germline, CDR1 GTSNPN and CDR2 SVGIG (reference sequence). CDR3 amino acids: CASSDLNEQFF. The DNA of the CDR3 is TGTGCCTCTAGCGATTTAAATGAGCAGTTCTTC.

This clone was picked up a small number of times. The V and J genes are TRBV28 and TRBJ2-7, with unresolved D. CDR3 size: 10 residues. CDR1 and CDR2 (germline): MDHEN, SYDVKM. Trimming left V 5 bases short and J 2 bases short, with 1 base between. The CDR3 loop is CASSTYEQYF. In DNA form, the CDR3 reads TGTGCCAGCAGTACCTACGAGCAGTACTTC.

The chain carries TRBV12-2 and TRBJ2-5; no DNA check was done on the table's D call, TRBD1. TRBV12-2 constitutes a pseudogene. The CDR3 runs 15 residues. CDR3 nucleotide sequence: TGTGCAAGTCGCAAAAGGGACAGGGGGTACGAAGAGCAGTACTTC. Translating gives CASRKRDRGYEEQYF.

This chain joins TRBV7-2 and TRBJ2-1, with 7 bases identical to TRBD1. This CDR3 spans 16 amino acids. V gave up 5 bases and J gave up 3 bases; unmatched junction bases: 10. The germline V gene encodes CDR1 SGHTA and CDR2 FQGNSA. The CDR3 reads CASSVDRVRVYNEQFF. Written as DNA, the CDR3 is TGTGCCAGCAGCGTCGACAGGGTTCGGGTCTACAATGAGCAGTTCTTC.

For the CDR3, the DNA is TGTGCCAGCAGCAACAGGGGGACTAGGGAGACCCAGTACTTC. This translates into CASSNRGTRETQYF. The chain combines TRBV13 with TRBJ2-5, with D perhaps being TRBD1 or TRBD2 (8 bases each). CDR1 is PRHDT and CDR2 is FYEKMQ in the germline V gene (reference sequence). The CDR3 is 14 amino acids. The V end lost 5 bases, the J end lost 5 bases, and 15 bases lay between the germline ends.

The chain recombines TRBV9 with TRBJ2-5; the D gene is possibly TRBD2 (8 bases). The germline CDR1 and CDR2 sequences are SGDLS and YYNGEE. The CDR3 covers 18 residues. V lost 4 bases and J lost 4, with 26 bases in between. CDR3 loop: CASSKGGGRFVVGETQYF. The CDR3, as DNA: TGTGCCAGCAGCAAAGGGGGCGGGAGGTTCGTCGTGGGAGAGACCCAGTACTTC.

The chain couples TRBV19 to TRBJ2-7, with 7 bases fitting TRBD2. CDR3 length: 14 amino acids. V gave up 2 bases and J gave up 2 bases; unmatched junction bases: 3. Germline V gene sequence: CDR1 LNHDA, CDR2 SQIVND (reference sequence). The CDR3 region is CASSITSVAYEQYF. The CDR3 coding sequence is TGTGCCAGTAGTATAACTAGCGTGGCCTACGAGCAGTACTTC.

The J gene is TRBJ1-3, the V gene TRBV9, with D hard to call. V was clipped by 0 bases and J by 4 bases, with 11 bases between them. This CDR3 has 15 amino acids. The V gene's germline CDR1 is SGDLS and CDR2 YYNGEE. The CDR3 spells CASSVGGTSGNTIYF. In DNA, the CDR3 is TGTGCCAGCAGCGTAGGGGGAACGAGCGGAAACACCATATATTTT.

This rearrangement joins TRBV7-9 to TRBJ1-4, with TRBD1 as a possible D gene (6 bases). Trimming removed 5 bases at V and 7 bases at J, with 11 bases between. This CDR3 comprises 13 residues. The germline V gene encodes CDR1 SEHNR and CDR2 FQNEAQ (reference sequence). CDR3 loop: CASSPRGGEKLFF. The DNA of the CDR3 is TGTGCCAGCAGCCCCCGAGGGGGTGAAAAACTGTTTTTT.

V gene TRBV7-9 combines with J gene TRBJ1-1; no clear D. V was shortened by 5 bases and J by 1 base, with 17 bases between the two germline ends. Per the germline V gene, CDR1 is SEHNR and CDR2 is FQNEAQ (reference sequence). This CDR3 has 16 amino acids. CDR3 region: CASSPVVEIQNTEAFF. The CDR3 DNA reads TGTGCCAGCAGCCCGGTCGTGGAGATCCAGAACACTGAAGCTTTCTTT.

This clone has more than one count but fewer than ten. The chain has TRBV19 and TRBJ2-7; D perhaps matches TRBD2 (5 bases). CDR1 and CDR2 from the germline V gene are LNHDA and SQIVND (reference sequence). The V gene lost 5 bases and the J gene lost 5 bases, with 13 bases spanning the gap. This CDR3 has 13 amino acids. CDR3: CASSWAGGNEQYF. The CDR3 DNA sequence: TGTGCCAGTAGTTGGGCAGGAGGCAACGAGCAGTACTTC.

The gene calls are TRBV27 and TRBJ2-7; D call uncertain. The CDR3 is 14 amino acids. Trimming pared 1 base from V and 5 bases from J, leaving 12 bases between. Germline assignment: CDR1 MNHEY and CDR2 SMNVEV (reference sequence). The chain's CDR3 is CASSLFRASHEQYF. CDR3 bases: TGTGCCAGCAGTTTATTCCGGGCCTCTCACGAGCAGTACTTC.

The rearrangement uses TRBV5-8 and TRBJ2-1; 13 nucleotides match TRBD2. The junction had 7 bases not matched to a gene; V was cut back by 5 bases and J by 8 bases. The CDR3 length is 15 residues. CDR1 and CDR2 (germline): SGHTS, YDEGEE. The CDR3 bases are TGTGCCAGCAGTAAGCGACTAGCGGGAGGCGATGAGCAGTTCTTC. Protein sequence: CASSKRLAGGDEQFF.

V gene TRBV11-2 combines with J gene TRBJ1-1; D gene ambiguous. The CDR3 is 15 amino acids. Germline V gene sequence: CDR1 SGHAT, CDR2 FQNNGV. V lost 1 base to trimming and J lost 4 bases, with 13 bases between them. DNA for the CDR3: TGTGCCAGCAGCTTAGTACTCCGGGGAACCACTGAAGCTTTCTTT. Amino acid sequence: CASSLVLRGTTEAFF.

In its sample, this clone was seen a few times. The same CDR3 can be traced to other DNA sequences in this sample. The rearrangement uses TRBV7-9 and TRBJ2-1; D unresolved. Looked up from germline, CDR1 is SEHNR and CDR2 is FQNEAQ (reference sequence). The CDR3 has 10 residues. V was cut by 1 base and J by 8 bases, with 0 bases left in between. The chain's CDR3 is CASSLDEQFF. As DNA, the CDR3 is TGTGCCAGCAGCTTAGATGAGCAGTTCTTC.

The chain combines TRBV4-1 with TRBJ2-1; no reliable D call. Germline V gene sequence: CDR1 MGHRA, CDR2 YSYEKL. The CDR3 contains 14 residues. V was pared by 5 bases and J by 2 bases, with 10 bases between. The CDR3 DNA follows: TGCGCCAGCAGCGAATACGGACCCTACAATGAGCAGTTCTTC. Translated: CASSEYGPYNEQFF.